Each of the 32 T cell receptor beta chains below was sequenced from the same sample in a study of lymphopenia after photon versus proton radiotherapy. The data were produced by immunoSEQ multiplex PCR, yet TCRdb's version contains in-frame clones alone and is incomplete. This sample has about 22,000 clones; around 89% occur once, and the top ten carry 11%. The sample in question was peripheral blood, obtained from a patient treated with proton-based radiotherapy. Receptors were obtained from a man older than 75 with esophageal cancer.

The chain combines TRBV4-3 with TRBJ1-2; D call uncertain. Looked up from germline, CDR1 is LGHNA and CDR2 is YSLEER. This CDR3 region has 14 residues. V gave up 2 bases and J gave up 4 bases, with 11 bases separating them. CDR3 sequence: CASSQSWVAYGYTF. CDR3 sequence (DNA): TGCGCCAGCAGCCAAAGTTGGGTCGCCTATGGCTACACCTTC.

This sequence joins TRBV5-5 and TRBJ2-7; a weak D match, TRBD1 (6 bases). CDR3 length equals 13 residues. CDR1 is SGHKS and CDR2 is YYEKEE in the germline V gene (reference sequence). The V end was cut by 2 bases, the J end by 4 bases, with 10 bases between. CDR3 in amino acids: CASSLLQGYEQYF. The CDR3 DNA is TGTGCCAGCAGCTTACTACAGGGTTACGAGCAGTACTTC.

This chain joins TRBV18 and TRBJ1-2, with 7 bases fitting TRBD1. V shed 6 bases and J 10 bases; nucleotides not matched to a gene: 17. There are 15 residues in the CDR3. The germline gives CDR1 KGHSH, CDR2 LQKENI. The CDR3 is CASSQGGGHTAYYTF. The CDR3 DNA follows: TGTGCCAGCTCTCAAGGAGGGGGCCACACAGCCTACTACACCTTC.

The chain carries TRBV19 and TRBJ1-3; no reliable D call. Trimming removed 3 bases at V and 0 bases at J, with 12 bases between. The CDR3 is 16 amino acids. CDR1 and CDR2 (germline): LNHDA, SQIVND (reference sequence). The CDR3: CASSIKRRSSGNTIYF. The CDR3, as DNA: TGTGCCAGTAGTATTAAGCGCAGGAGCTCTGGAAACACCATATATTTT. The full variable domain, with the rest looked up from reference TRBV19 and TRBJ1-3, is DGGITQSPKYLFRKEGQNVTLSCEQNLNHDAMYWYRQDPGQGLRLIYYSQIVNDFQKGDIAEGYSVSREKKESFPLTVTSAQKNPTAFYLCASSIKRRSSGNTIYFGEGSWLTVV.

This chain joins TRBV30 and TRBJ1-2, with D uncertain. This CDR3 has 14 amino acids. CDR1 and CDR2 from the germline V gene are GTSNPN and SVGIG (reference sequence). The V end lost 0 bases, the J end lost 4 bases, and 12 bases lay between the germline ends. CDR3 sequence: CAWSVKGDTYGYTF. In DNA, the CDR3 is TGTGCCTGGAGTGTAAAGGGAGACACCTATGGCTACACCTTC.

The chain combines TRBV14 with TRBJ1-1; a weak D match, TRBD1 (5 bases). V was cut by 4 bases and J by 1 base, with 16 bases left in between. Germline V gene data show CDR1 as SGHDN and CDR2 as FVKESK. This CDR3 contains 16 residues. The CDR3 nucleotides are TGTGCCAGCAGCCGGGGGGGGAAGCGTGGGAACACTGAAGCTTTCTTT. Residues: CASSRGGKRGNTEAFF.

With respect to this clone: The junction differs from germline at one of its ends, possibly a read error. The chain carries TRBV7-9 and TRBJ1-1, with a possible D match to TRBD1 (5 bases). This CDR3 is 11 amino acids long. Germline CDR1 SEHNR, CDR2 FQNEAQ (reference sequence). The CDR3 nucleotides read TGTGCCAGCAGCTCCGGGACCCCCTTTCGATTT. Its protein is CASSSGTPFRF.

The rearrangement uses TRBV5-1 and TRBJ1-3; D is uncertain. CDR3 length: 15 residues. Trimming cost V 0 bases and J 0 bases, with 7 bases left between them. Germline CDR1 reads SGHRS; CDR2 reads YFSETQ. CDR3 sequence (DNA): TGCGCCAGCAGCTTGGAGTCCACCTCTGGAAACACCATATATTTT. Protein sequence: CASSLESTSGNTIYF.

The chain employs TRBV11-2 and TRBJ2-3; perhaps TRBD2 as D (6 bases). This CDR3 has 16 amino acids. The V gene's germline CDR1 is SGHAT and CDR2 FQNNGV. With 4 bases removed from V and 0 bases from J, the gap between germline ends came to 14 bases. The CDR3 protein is CASSYSGGVSTDTQYF. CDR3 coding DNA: TGTGCCAGCAGCTACTCTGGCGGGGTAAGCACAGATACGCAGTATTTT.

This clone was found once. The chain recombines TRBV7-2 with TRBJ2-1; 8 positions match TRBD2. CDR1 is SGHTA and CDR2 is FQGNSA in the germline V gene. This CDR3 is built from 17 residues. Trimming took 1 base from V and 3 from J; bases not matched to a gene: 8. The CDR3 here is CASSLVRLRGDYNEQFF. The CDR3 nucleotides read TGTGCCAGCAGCTTAGTAAGGTTGCGGGGGGACTACAATGAGCAGTTCTTC.

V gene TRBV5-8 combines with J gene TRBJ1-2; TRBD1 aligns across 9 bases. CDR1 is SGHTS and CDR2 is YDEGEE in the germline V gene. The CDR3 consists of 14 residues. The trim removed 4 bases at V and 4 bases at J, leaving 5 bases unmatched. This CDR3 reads CASSGGTGSYGYTF. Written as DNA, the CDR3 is TGTGCCAGCAGCGGCGGGACAGGGTCCTATGGCTACACCTTC.

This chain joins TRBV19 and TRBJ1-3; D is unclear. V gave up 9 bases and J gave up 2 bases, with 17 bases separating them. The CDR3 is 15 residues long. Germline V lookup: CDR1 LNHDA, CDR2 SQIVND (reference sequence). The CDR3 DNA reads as TGTGCCAGCCTGGACTCGCCCCAAGCTGGAAACACCATATATTTT. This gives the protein CASLDSPQAGNTIYF.

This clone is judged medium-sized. The CDR3: CASRRGLAGGGETQYF. CDR3 bases: TGTGCCAGCAGGAGGGGCCTAGCGGGCGGTGGAGAGACCCAGTACTTC. The chain carries TRBV2 and TRBJ2-5; 8 positions agree with TRBD2. CDR1 is SNHLY, CDR2 FYNNEI, per germline. J was trimmed by 4 bases and V by 6 bases; bases with no gene match: 13. This CDR3 has 16 residues. The complete variable domain, with remaining parts taken from reference TRBV2 and TRBJ2-5, reads EPEVTQTPSHQVTQMGQEVILRCVPISNHLYFYWYRQILGQKVEFLVSFYNNEISEKSEIFDDQFSVERPDGSNFTLKIRSTKLEDSAMYFCASRRGLAGGGETQYFGPGTRLLVL.

For the CDR3, the DNA is TGTGCCAGCACCACAGGGGAGGGGGCGAAGCCCCAGCATTTT. This translates into CASTTGEGAKPQHF. The chain combines TRBV2 with TRBJ1-5, with 7 bases fitting TRBD1. The V gene's germline CDR1 is SNHLY and CDR2 FYNNEI. After removal of 7 bases from V and 8 bases from J, the junction contained 11 bases not matched to a gene. The CDR3 has 14 amino acids.

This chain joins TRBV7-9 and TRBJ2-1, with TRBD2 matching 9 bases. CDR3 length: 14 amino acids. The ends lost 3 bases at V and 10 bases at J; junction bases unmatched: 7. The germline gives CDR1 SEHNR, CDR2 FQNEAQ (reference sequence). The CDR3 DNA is TGTGCCAGCAGCTTCCGAAGTAGCGGGAGAGAGCAGTTCTTC. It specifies CASSFRSSGREQFF.

The CDR3 region has the DNA TGTGCCAGCAGCCCGGGACAGGGGAGGGCAACTAATGAAAAACTGTTTTTT. As protein: CASSPGQGRATNEKLFF. This rearrangement joins TRBV9 to TRBJ1-4; 10 bases match TRBD1. The CDR3 spans 17 residues. V trimming: 4 bases; J trimming: 0 bases; junction bases outside the gene matches: 6. The germline V gene has CDR1 SGDLS and CDR2 YYNGEE.

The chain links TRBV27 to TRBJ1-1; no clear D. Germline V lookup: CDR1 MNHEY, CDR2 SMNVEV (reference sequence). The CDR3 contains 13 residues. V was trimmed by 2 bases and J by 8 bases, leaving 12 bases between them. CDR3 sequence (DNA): TGTGCCAGCAGTTTACAAGGGATCGGGGAAGCTTTCTTT. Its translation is CASSLQGIGEAFF.

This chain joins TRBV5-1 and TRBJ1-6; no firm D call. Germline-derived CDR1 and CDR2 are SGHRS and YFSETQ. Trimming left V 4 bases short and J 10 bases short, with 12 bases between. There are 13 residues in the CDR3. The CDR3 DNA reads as TGCGCCAGCAGCGAGCGGTCAGACTCACCCCTCCACTTT. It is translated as CASSERSDSPLHF.

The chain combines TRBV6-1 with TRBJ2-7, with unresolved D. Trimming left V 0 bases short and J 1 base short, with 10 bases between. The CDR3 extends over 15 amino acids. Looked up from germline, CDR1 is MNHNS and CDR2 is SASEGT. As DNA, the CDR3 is TGTGCCAGCAGTGAAGCGCTCAGCAGTTCCTACGAGCAGTACTTC. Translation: CASSEALSSSYEQYF.

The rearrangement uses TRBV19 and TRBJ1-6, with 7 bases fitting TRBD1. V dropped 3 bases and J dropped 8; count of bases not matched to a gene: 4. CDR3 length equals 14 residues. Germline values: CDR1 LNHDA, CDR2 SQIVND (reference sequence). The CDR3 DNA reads TGTGCCAGTAGTATTCAGGGGGGGTATTCACCCCTCCACTTT. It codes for CASSIQGGYSPLHF.

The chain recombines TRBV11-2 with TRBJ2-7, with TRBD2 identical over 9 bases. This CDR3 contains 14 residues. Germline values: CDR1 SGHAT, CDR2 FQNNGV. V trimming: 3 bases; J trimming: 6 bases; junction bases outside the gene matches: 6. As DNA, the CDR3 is TGTGCCAGCAGCTTTAGCGGGAGTCAAGGCGAGCAGTACTTC. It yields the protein CASSFSGSQGEQYF.

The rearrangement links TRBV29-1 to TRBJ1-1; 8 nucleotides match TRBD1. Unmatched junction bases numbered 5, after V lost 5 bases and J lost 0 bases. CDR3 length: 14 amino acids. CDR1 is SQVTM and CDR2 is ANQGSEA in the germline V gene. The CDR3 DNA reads TGCAGCGTTAGGGACAGGCCGATGAACACTGAAGCTTTCTTT. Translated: CSVRDRPMNTEAFF.

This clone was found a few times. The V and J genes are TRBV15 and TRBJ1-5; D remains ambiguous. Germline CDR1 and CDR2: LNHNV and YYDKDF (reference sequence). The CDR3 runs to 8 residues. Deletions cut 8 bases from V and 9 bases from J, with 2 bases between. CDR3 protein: CATWPQHF. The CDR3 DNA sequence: TGTGCCACCTGGCCCCAGCATTTT.

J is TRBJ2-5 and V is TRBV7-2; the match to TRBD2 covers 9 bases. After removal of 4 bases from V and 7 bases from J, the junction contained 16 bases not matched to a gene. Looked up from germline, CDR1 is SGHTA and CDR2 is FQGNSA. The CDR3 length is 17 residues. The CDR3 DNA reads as TGTGCCAGCAGCTGGACCGGGACTAGCAGCGCGGGGGGGACCCAGTACTTC. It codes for CASSWTGTSSAGGTQYF.

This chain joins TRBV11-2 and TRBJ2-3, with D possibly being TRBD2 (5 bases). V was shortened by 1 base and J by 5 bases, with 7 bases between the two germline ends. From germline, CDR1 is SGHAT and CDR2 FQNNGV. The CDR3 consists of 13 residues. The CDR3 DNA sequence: TGTGCCAGCAGCTTAGCCGGGGAAGATACGCAGTATTTT. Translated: CASSLAGEDTQYF.

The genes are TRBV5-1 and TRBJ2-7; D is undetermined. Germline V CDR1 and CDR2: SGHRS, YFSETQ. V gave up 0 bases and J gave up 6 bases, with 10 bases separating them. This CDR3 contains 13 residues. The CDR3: CASSLAPDLEQYF. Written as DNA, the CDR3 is TGCGCCAGCAGCTTGGCCCCAGATCTCGAGCAGTACTTC.

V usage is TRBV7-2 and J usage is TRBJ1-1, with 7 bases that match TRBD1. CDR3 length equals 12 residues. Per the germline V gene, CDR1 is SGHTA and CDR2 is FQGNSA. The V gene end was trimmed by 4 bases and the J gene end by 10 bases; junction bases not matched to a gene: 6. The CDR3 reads CASSSYRQGAFF. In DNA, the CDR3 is TGTGCCAGCAGCTCATATCGACAGGGAGCTTTCTTT.

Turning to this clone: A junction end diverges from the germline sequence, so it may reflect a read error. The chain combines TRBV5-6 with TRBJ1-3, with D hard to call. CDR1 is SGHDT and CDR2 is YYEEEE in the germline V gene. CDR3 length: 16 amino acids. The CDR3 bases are TGTGCCAGCAGCTTGAAGGTCTTCACAGCTGGAAACACCGTATATTTT. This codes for CASSLKVFTAGNTVYF.

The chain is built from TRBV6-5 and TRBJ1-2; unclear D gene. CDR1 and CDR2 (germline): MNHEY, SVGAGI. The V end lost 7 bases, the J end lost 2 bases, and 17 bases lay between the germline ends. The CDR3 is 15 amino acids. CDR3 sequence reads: CASTPGGGINYGYTF. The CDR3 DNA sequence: TGTGCCAGCACCCCGGGAGGAGGTATAAACTATGGCTACACCTTC.

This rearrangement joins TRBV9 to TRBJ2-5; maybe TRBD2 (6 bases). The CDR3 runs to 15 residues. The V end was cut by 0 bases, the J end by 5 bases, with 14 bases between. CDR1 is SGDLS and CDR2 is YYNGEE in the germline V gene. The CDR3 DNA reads TGTGCCAGCAGCGTAGCTGGCGGGATGGAGGAGACCCAGTACTTC. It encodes CASSVAGGMEETQYF.

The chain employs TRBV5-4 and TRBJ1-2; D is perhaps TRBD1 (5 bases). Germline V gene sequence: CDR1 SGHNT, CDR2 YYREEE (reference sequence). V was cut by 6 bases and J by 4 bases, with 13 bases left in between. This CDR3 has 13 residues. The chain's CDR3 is CASNRGGSYGYTF. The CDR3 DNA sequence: TGTGCCAGCAACCGGGGGGGGAGCTATGGCTACACCTTC.

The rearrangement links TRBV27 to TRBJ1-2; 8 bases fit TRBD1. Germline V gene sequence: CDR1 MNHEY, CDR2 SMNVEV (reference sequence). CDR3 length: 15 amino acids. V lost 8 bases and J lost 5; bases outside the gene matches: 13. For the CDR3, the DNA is TGTGCCAGCGCAGTTGGAGGACAGGGAGGATATGGCTACACCTTC. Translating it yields CASAVGGQGGYGYTF.